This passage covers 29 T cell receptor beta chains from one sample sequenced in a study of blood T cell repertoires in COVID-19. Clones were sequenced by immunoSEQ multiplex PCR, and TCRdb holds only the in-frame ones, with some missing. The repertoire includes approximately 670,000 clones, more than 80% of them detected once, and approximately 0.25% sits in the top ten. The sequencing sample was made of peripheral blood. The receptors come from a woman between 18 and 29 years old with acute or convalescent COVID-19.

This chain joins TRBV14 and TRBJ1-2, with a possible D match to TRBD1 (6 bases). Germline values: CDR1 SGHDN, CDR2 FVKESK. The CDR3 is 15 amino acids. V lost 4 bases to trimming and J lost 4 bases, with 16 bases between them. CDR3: CASSPQGVESYGYTF. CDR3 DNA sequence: TGTGCCAGCAGCCCACAGGGTGTGGAGAGCTATGGCTACACCTTC.

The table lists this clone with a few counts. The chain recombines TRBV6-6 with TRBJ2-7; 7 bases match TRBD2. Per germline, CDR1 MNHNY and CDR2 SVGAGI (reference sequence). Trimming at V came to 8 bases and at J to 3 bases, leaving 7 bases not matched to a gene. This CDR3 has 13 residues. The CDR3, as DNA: TGTGCCAGCGGGGCGCGGGGGTTCTACGAGCAGTACTTC. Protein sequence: CASGARGFYEQYF.

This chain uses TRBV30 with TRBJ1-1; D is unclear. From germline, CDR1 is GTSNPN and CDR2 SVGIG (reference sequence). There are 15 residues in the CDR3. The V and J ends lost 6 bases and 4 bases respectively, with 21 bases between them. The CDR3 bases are TGTGCCTGCCGTAAGAGCGGGGTGAGCGGCACTGAAGCTTTCTTT. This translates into CACRKSGVSGTEAFF.

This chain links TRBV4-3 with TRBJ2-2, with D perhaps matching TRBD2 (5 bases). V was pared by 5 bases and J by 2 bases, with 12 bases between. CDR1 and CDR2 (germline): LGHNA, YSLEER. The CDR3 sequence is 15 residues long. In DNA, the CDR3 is TGCGCCAGCAGCGGGGAGCACTTAAACACCGGGGAGCTGTTTTTT. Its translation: CASSGEHLNTGELFF.

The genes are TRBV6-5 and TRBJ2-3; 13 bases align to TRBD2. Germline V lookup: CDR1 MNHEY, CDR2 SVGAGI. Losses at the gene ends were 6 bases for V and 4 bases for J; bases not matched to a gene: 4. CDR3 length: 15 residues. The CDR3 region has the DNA TGTGCCAGCAGGGGACTAGCGGGGAGGGCAGATACGCAGTATTTT. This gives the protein CASRGLAGRADTQYF.

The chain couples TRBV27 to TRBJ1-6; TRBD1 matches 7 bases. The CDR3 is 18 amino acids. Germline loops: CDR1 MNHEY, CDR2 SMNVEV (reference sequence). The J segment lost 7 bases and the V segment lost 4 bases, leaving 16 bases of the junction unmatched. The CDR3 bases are TGTGCCAGCAGTTCTCAAGGGGGGACAGTTAGTGGCAATTCACCCCTCCACTTT. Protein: CASSSQGGTVSGNSPLHF.

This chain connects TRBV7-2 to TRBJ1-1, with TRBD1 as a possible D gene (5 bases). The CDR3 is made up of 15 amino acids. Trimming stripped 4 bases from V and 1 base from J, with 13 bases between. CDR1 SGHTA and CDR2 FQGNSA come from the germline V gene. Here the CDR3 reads CASSSPRVGNTEAFF. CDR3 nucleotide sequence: TGTGCCAGCAGCTCTCCCAGGGTGGGGAACACTGAAGCTTTCTTT.

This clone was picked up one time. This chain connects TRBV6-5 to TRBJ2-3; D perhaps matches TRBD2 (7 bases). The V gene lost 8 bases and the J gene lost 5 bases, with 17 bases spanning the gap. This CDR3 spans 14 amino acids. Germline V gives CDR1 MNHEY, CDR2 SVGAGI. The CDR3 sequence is CASFRGASGDTQYF. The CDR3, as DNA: TGTGCCAGCTTCCGGGGGGCCTCGGGAGATACGCAGTATTTT.

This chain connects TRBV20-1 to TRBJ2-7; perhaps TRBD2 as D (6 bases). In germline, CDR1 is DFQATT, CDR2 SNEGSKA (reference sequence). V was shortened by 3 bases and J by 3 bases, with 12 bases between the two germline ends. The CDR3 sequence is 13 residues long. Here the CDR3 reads CSASPGTDYEQYF. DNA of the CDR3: TGCAGTGCTAGTCCCGGGACTGACTACGAGCAGTACTTC.

CDR3 nucleotide sequence: TGCGCCAGCAGCCAAGTAGGTGCTGGAGAGTCACAGGTCTACGAGCAGTACTTC. Its protein is CASSQVGAGESQVYEQYF. The chain joins TRBV4-1 to TRBJ2-7, with D perhaps TRBD1 (5 bases). Germline CDR1 MGHRA, CDR2 YSYEKL. The CDR3 covers 18 residues. V was clipped by 1 base and J by 3 bases, with 22 bases between them.

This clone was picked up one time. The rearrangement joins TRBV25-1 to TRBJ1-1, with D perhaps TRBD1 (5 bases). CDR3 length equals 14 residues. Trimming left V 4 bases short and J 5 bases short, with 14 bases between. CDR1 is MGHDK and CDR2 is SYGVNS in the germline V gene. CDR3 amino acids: CASSVGGGRTEAFF. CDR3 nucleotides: TGTGCCAGCAGTGTGGGCGGGGGAAGAACTGAAGCTTTCTTT.

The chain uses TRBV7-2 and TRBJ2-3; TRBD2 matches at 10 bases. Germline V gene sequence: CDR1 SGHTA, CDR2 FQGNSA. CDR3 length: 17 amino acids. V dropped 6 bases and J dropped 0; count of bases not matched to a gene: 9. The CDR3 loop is CASSSRTSGLSTDTQYF. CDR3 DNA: TGTGCCAGCAGTTCGAGGACTAGCGGATTAAGCACAGATACGCAGTATTTT.

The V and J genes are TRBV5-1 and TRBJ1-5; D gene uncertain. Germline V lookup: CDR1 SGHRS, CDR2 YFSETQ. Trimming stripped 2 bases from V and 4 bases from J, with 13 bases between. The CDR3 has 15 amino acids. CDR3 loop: CASSFTGNYNQPQHF. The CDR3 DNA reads TGCGCCAGCAGCTTCACGGGGAATTATAATCAGCCCCAGCATTTT.

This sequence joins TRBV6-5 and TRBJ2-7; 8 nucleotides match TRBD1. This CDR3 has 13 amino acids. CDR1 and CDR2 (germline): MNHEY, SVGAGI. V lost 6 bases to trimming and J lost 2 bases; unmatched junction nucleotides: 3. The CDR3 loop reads CASRDREPYEQYF. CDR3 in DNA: TGTGCCAGCAGGGACAGGGAACCCTACGAGCAGTACTTC.

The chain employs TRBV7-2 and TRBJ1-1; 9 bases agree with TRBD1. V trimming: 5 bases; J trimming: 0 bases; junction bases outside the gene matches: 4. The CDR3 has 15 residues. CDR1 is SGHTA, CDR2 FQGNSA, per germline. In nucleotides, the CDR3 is TGTGCCAGCAGCGCGGGACAGGGTATGAACACTGAAGCTTTCTTT. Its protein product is CASSAGQGMNTEAFF. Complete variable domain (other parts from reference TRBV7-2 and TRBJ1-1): GAGVSQSPSNKVTEKGKDVELRCDPISGHTALYWYRQSLGQGLEFLIYFQGNSAPDKSGLPSDRFSAERTGGSVSTLTIQRTQQEDSAVYLCASSAGQGMNTEAFFGQGTRLTVV.

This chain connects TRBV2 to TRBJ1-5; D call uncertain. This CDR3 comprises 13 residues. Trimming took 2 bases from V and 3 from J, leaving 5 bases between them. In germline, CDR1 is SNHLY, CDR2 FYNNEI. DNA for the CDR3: TGTGCCAGCAGTGAATGGGCCAATCAGCCCCAGCATTTT. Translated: CASSEWANQPQHF.

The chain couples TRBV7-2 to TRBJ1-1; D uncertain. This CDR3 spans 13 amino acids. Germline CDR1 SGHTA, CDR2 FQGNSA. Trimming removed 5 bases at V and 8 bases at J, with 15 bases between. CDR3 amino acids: CASSTRGQSEAFF. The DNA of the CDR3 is TGTGCCAGCAGCACCCGAGGGCAGTCGGAAGCTTTCTTT.

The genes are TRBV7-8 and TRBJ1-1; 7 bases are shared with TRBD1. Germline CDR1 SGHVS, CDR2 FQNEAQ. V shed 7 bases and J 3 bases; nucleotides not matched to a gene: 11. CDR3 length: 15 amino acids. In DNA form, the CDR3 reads TGTGCCAGCACCAATAAAAACAGGGGTGACACTGAAGCTTTCTTT. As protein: CASTNKNRGDTEAFF.

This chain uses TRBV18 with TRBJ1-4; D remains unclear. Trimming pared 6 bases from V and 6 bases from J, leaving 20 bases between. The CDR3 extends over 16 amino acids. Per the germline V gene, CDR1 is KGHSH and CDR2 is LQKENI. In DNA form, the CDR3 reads TGTGCCAGCTCCCCGGCTGTGGGCCGAGCATATGAAAAACTGTTTTTT. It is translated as CASSPAVGRAYEKLFF. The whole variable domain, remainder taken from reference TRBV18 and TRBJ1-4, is NAGVMQNPRHLVRRRGQEARLRCSPMKGHSHVYWYRQLPEEGLKFMVYLQKENIIDESGMPKERFSAEFPKEGPSILRIQQVVRGDSAAYFCASSPAVGRAYEKLFFGSGTQLSVL.

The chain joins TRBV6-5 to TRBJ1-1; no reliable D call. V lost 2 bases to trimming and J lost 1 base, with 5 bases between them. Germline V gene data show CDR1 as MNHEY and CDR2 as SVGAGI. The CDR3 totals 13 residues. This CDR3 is CASSYRSNTEAFF. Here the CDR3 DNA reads TGTGCCAGCAGTTACCGGTCGAACACTGAAGCTTTCTTT.

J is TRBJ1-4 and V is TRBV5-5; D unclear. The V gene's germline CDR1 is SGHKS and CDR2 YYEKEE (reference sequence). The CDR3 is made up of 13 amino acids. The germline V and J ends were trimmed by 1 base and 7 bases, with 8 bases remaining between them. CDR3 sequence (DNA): TGTGCCAGCAGCTTGTTGAGCGGTGAAAAACTGTTTTTT. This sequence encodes CASSLLSGEKLFF.

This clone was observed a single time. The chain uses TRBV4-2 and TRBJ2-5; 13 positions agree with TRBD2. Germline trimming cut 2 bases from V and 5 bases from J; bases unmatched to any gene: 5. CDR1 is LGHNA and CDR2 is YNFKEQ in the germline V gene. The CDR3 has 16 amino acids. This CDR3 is CASSQLGTSGEETQYF. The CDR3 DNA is TGTGCCAGCAGCCAACTGGGGACTAGCGGGGAGGAGACCCAGTACTTC.

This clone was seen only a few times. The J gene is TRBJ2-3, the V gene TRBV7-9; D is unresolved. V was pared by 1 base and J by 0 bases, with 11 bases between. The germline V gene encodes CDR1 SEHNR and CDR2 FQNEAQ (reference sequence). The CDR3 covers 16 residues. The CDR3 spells CASSLGDELSTDTQYF. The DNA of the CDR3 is TGTGCCAGCAGCTTAGGAGATGAACTAAGCACAGATACGCAGTATTTT.

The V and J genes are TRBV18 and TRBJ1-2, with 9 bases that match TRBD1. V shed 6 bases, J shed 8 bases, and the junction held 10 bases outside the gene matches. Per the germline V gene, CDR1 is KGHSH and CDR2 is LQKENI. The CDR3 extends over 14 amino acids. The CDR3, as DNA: TGTGCCAGCTCCTGGACAGGGGAGGTACGGGGCTACACCTTC. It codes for CASSWTGEVRGYTF.

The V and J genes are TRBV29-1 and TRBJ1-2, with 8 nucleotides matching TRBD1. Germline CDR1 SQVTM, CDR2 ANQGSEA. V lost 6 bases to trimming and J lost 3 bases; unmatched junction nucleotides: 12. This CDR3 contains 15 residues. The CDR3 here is CSVAAPQGAYYGYTF. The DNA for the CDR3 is TGCAGCGTGGCGGCTCCCCAGGGGGCATACTATGGCTACACCTTC.

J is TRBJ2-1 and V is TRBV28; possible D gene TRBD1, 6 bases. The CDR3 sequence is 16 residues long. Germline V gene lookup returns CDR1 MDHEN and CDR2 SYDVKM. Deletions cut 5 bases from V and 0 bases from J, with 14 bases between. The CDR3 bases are TGTGCCAGCAGTCCAGCTCAGGGGATCTCCTACAATGAGCAGTTCTTC. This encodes CASSPAQGISYNEQFF.

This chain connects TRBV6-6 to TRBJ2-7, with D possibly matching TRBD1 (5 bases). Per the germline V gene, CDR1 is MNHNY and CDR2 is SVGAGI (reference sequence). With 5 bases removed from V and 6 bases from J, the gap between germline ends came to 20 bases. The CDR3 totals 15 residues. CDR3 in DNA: TGTGCCAGCAGTCTCCCCGGCAGGGCCCTTGCCGAGCAGTACTTC. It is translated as CASSLPGRALAEQYF.

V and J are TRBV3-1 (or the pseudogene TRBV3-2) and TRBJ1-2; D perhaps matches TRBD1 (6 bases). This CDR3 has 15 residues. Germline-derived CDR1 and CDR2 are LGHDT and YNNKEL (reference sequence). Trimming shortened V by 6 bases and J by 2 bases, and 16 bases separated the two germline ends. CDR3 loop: CASSGTRTQNYGYTF. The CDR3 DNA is TGTGCCAGCAGTGGGACACGGACACAAAACTATGGCTACACCTTC.

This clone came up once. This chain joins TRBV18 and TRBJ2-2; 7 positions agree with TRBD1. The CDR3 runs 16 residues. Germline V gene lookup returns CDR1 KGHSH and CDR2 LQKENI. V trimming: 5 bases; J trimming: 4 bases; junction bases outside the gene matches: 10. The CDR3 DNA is TGTGCCAGCTCAGGCTCCGGGACAGAAATCACCGGGGAGCTGTTTTTT. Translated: CASSGSGTEITGELFF.